This T cell receptor beta chain was captured in a study of OX40 agonist ivuxolimab in advanced cancers. Findings and caveats of the study: CD4+ and CD8+ T cells in blood underwent clonal expansion by week 6 at 0.1 to 3.0 mg/kg. Partial responders at 0.1-3.0 mg/kg showed near-lowest clonal expansion.

On this clone itself: Its specificity is unknown.

The assay was immunoSEQ multiplex PCR, and TCRdb's table has in-frame clones only and misses some. The data show tens of thousands of clones, around 90% seen once. The CDR3 sequence is 15 residues long. Trimming at V came to 4 bases and at J to 2 bases, leaving 4 bases not matched to a gene. Germline loops: CDR1 MDHEN, CDR2 SYDVKM. V and J are TRBV28 and TRBJ2-2; 7 nucleotides align to TRBD1. The origin of this receptor is an adult with an advanced solid tumor such as melanoma, head and neck, liver or kidney cancer. The material sequenced was CD4+ or CD8+ T cells sorted from blood, taken in a trial of the OX40 agonist ivuxolimab. CDR3 region: CASSYDRVNTGELFF. For the CDR3, the DNA is TGTGCCAGCAGTTACGACAGGGTAAACACCGGGGAGCTGTTTTTT.